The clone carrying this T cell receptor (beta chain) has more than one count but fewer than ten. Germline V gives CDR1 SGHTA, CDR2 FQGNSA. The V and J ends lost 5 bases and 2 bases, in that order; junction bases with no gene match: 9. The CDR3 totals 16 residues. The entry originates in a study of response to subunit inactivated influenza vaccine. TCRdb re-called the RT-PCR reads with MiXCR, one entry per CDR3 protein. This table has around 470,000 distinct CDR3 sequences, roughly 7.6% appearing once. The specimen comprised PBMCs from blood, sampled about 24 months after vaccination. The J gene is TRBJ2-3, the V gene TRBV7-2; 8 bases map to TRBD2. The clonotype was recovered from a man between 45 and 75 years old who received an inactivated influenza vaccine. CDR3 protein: CASSPQRERLTDTQYF. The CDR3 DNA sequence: TGTGCCAGCAGCCCCCAGCGGGAGCGGCTCACAGATACGCAGTATTTT.